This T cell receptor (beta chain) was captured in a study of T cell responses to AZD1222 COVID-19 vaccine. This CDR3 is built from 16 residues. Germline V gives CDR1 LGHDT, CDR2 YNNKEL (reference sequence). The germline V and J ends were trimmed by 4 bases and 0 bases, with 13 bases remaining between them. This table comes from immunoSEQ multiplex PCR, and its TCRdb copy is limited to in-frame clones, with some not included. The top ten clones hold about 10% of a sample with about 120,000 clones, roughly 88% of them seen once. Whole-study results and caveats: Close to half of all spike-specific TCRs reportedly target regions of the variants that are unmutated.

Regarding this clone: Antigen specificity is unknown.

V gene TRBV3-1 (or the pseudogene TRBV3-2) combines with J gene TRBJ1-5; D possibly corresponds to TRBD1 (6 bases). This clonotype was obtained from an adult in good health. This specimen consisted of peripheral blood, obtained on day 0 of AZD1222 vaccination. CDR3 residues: CASSRGAGGSNQPQHF. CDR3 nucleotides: TGTGCCAGCAGCCGGGGGGCAGGCGGTAGCAATCAGCCCCAGCATTTT.